Following are 5 T cell receptor beta chains from one sample sequenced in a study of blood T cell repertoires in COVID-19. Clones were read by immunoSEQ multiplex PCR, and TCRdb kept only the in-frame ones, dropping some. Of fewer than 450,000 clones in the sample, roughly 86% were seen once. The sequenced material came from peripheral blood. Receptors were obtained from a woman in her 70s with COVID-19, enrolled during active disease.

The rearrangement joins TRBV11-2 to TRBJ1-3; D gene unclear. CDR3 length: 17 amino acids. Germline-derived CDR1 and CDR2 are SGHAT and FQNNGV. Trimming removed 5 bases from V and 2 bases from J, with 19 bases in between. CDR3 DNA sequence: TGTGCCAGCAGCCCATGGGAGGGATCGTTGGCTGGAAACACCATATATTTT. Protein sequence: CASSPWEGSLAGNTIYF.

CDR3 sequence reads: CASSVGGADTGELFF. The CDR3 DNA sequence: TGTGCCAGCAGCGTAGGCGGAGCGGACACCGGGGAGCTGTTTTTT. The rearrangement uses TRBV9 and TRBJ2-2; weak D call: TRBD2 (5 bases). The CDR3 spans 15 residues. Trimming stripped 0 bases from V and 3 bases from J, with 9 bases between. CDR1 is SGDLS and CDR2 is YYNGEE in the germline V gene.

J is TRBJ1-1 and V is TRBV7-9; D call uncertain. CDR1 is SEHNR, CDR2 FQNEAQ, per germline (reference sequence). The ends were cut back, 3 bases at V and 5 bases at J, with 10 bases in the middle. This CDR3 has 13 amino acids. CDR3 bases: TGTGCCAGCAGCTTGTCCTCCGGGACTGAAGCTTTCTTT. Translation: CASSLSSGTEAFF.

This rearrangement joins TRBV6-1 to TRBJ2-5, with 11 bases that match TRBD2. V shed 0 bases, J shed 2 bases, and the junction held 2 bases outside the gene matches. Germline CDR1 MNHNS, CDR2 SASEGT. CDR3 length: 16 amino acids. CDR3 region: CASSEAASGGQETQYF. DNA for the CDR3: TGTGCCAGCAGTGAAGCGGCTAGCGGGGGGCAAGAGACCCAGTACTTC.

This clone was detected once. The genes are TRBV7-2 and TRBJ2-7; D not resolved. The germline V gene encodes CDR1 SGHTA and CDR2 FQGNSA. This CDR3 has 11 amino acids. The V and J ends lost 5 bases and 2 bases respectively, with 4 bases between them. The CDR3 nucleotides read TGTGCCAGCAGCCAGGCCTACGAGCAGTACTTC. It encodes CASSQAYEQYF.